This T cell receptor beta chain comes out of a study of cytomegalovirus exposure and HLA in healthy donors. Overall study: An earlier analysis found 95 million to 140 million unique TCR beta sequences from about 190 million T cells.

The CDR3 covers 13 residues. Germline V lookup: CDR1 MDHEN, CDR2 SYDVKM. Primers for the PCR totalled 60 Vbeta and 13 Jbeta. Only in-frame clones appear in the TCRdb table, and some are missing; sequencing was by immunoSEQ multiplex PCR. This table has approximately 150,000 clones, approximately 80% appearing once. This clone showed up just once. The sequenced sample was PBMCs. This receptor was identified in a woman aged 40-49 years in good health and CMV-seronegative. This chain joins TRBV28 and TRBJ2-5; weak D call: TRBD1 (5 bases). Gene TRBJ2-7 matches the end of the DNA better, so the J call may be wrong. CDR3 coding DNA: TGTGCCAGCAGAGGACAACCCGTCTACGAGCAGTACTTC. Protein product: CASRGQPVYEQYF.